This is a list of T cell receptor beta chains from one sample in a study of cytomegalovirus exposure and HLA in healthy donors. Profiled with immunoSEQ multiplex PCR; TCRdb holds only in-frame clones, not every one. Of tens of thousands of clones listed, roughly four fifths are singletons. The sequenced sample consisted of PBMCs. These receptors originate from a woman aged 30 to 39 in good health and CMV-seropositive. The CDR3 runs from the conserved cysteine through the conserved F or W. Fields, in order: clone size, D gene, J gene, V gene, CDR3 protein, CDR3 DNA. A D gene is named only where the DNA matches it firmly. Some rows have no size entry. The others give once, few or many, or a class for an expanded clone.

. TRBD2 TRBJ2-1 TRBV14 CASSLRSPASGRGLGNEQFF TGTGCCAGCAGCCTACGTTCCCCCGCTAGCGGGAGGGGCCTAGGTAATGAGCAGTTCTTC
. TRBD2 TRBJ2-3 TRBV5-4 CASSSLRGGRAEDTQYF TGTGCCAGCAGCTCACTACGGGGCGGGAGGGCGGAAGATACGCAGTATTTT
. . TRBJ2-7 TRBV29-1 CSVEEAGQASYEQYF TGCAGCGTTGAAGAAGCGGGACAGGCATCCTACGAGCAGTACTTC
. . TRBJ1-5 TRBV23-1 CASSPRSGNSNQPQHF TGCGCCAGCAGTCCTCGTTCAGGGAACAGCAATCAGCCCCAGCATTTT
. . TRBJ2-7 TRBV27 CASRSKVGYEQYF TGTGCCAGCAGGTCCAAAGTCGGGTACGAGCAGTACTTC
. TRBD1 TRBJ2-7 TRBV27 CASSPGQGWRYEQYF TGTGCCAGCAGTCCCGGACAGGGTTGGAGATACGAGCAGTACTTC
. . TRBJ1-1 TRBV9 CASSVARVATEAFF TGTGCCAGCAGCGTAGCCAGGGTGGCCACTGAAGCTTTCTTT
. . TRBJ2-3 TRBV18 CATARDSRPTDTQYF TGTGCCACCGCGCGGGACTCCCGACCCACAGATACGCAGTATTTT
. . TRBJ2-1 TRBV25-1 CASSELRHYNEQFF TGTGCCAGCAGTGAACTCAGGCACTACAATGAGCAGTTCTTC
. TRBD1 TRBJ1-2 TRBV11-2 CASSLDPVPGQGARGYTF TGTGCCAGCAGCTTAGATCCCGTCCCGGGACAGGGGGCGAGGGGCTACACCTTC
once . TRBJ2-7 TRBV29-1 CSVAGLSYEQYF TGCAGCGTGGCGGGCCTTAGTTACGAGCAGTACTTC
. . TRBJ1-1 TRBV28 CASTLYTEAFF TGTGCCAGCACTCTATACACTGAAGCTTTCTTT
. TRBD1 TRBJ1-2 TRBV27 CASSLSQGNGYTF TGTGCCAGCAGTTTATCACAGGGGAATGGCTACACCTTC
few . TRBJ1-2 TRBV5-5 CASSLYDKAYGYTF TGTGCCAGCAGCTTGTATGACAAGGCCTATGGCTACACCTTC
. TRBD1 TRBJ1-3 TRBV6-5 CASSPDRATGNTIYF TGTGCCAGCAGCCCCGACAGGGCTACTGGAAACACCATATATTTT
. TRBD1 TRBJ1-1 TRBV6-5 CASSKGQGTEAFF TGTGCCAGCAGTAAGGGACAGGGCACTGAAGCTTTCTTT
. TRBD2 TRBJ2-7 TRBV7-2 CASSLEPAGGYEQYF TGTGCCAGCAGCTTAGAACCCGCGGGAGGCTACGAGCAGTACTTC
. . TRBJ2-5 TRBV1 CTSSQLGLAGCQETQYF TGCACCAGCAGCCAACTGGGACTAGCGGGATGCCAAGAGACCCAGTACTTC
. TRBD2 TRBJ2-7 TRBV5-6 CASSFLALAVYEQYF TGTGCCAGCAGCTTCTTGGCGCTAGCGGTGTACGAGCAGTACTTC
. . TRBJ1-3 TRBV6-1 CASRGAELGNTIYF TGTGCCAGCAGGGGGGCGGAACTTGGAAACACCATATATTTT
. TRBD1 TRBJ1-2 TRBV10-3 CAISEDRDNGYTF TGTGCCATCAGTGAGGACAGGGATAATGGCTACACCTTC
once . TRBJ1-1 TRBV5-8 CASSLGITAFF TGTGCCAGCAGCCTAGGTATCACAGCTTTCTTT
few . TRBJ1-5 TRBV6-5 CASRAGGNQPQHF TGTGCCAGCAGAGCAGGGGGCAATCAGCCCCAGCATTTT
. . TRBJ2-6 TRBV25-1 CASSQYSGANVLTF TGTGCCAGCAGTCAGTACTCTGGGGCCAACGTCCTGACTTTC
. TRBD2 TRBJ2-1 TRBV27 CATSRGGISYNEQFF TGTGCCACCTCACGGGGAGGGATTAGTTACAATGAGCAGTTCTTC
few . TRBJ2-7 TRBV7-2 CASSLAQGPGEQYF TGTGCCAGCAGCTTAGCGCAGGGGCCGGGCGAGCAGTACTTC
. . TRBJ2-7 TRBV7-6 CASSLEGGWNEQYF TGTGCCAGCAGCTTAGAAGGGGGTTGGAACGAGCAGTACTTC
. TRBD2 TRBJ2-7 TRBV2 CASKKDRLAGISYEQYF TGTGCCAGCAAGAAGGATCGACTAGCGGGAATTAGTTACGAGCAGTACTTC
once . TRBJ2-5 TRBV4-3 CASSHRATGETQYF TGCGCCAGCAGCCATAGAGCCACGGGAGAGACCCAGTACTTC
many . TRBJ1-1 TRBV18 CASSPRAANTEAFF TGTGCCAGCTCACCACGGGCAGCGAACACTGAAGCTTTCTTT
. . TRBJ2-3 TRBV30 CAWSPGGVTDTQYF TGTGCCTGGAGCCCCGGCGGGGTCACAGATACGCAGTATTTT
. . TRBJ2-7 TRBV6-5 CASTSAYEQYF TGTGCCAGCACTAGCGCCTACGAGCAGTACTTC
few TRBD1 TRBJ2-1 TRBV6-5 CASRLGQGKNEQFF TGTGCCAGCAGATTAGGACAGGGCAAGAATGAGCAGTTCTTC
few . TRBJ1-4 TRBV30 CAWRGRGFNEKLFF TGTGCCTGGCGCGGGAGGGGATTCAATGAAAAACTGTTTTTT
few TRBD1 TRBJ2-7 TRBV28 CASSPGGQGAYYEQYF TGTGCCAGCTCCCCGGGGGGACAGGGGGCCTACTACGAGCAGTACTTC
. TRBD1 TRBJ1-4 TRBV10-1 CASSEQGANEKLFF TGCGCCAGCAGTGAGCAGGGGGCTAATGAAAAACTGTTTTTT
. . TRBJ1-2 TRBV28 CASRTADYGYTF TGTGCCAGCAGGACGGCGGACTATGGCTACACCTTC
. . TRBJ2-1 TRBV12-5 CACAALNEQFF TGTGCATGTGCGGCTTTGAATGAGCAGTTCTTC
. . TRBJ1-5 TRBV6-1 CASSAVTGMDQPQHF TGTGCCAGCAGTGCGGTAACAGGCATGGATCAGCCCCAGCATTTT
few TRBD1 TRBJ1-5 TRBV5-1 CASSPGQGGIQPQHF TGCGCCAGCAGCCCCGGACAGGGGGGGATACAGCCCCAGCATTTT
. TRBD1 TRBJ1-2 TRBV7-6 CASSLGTGANYGYTF TGTGCCAGCAGCCTCGGGACAGGAGCCAACTATGGCTACACCTTC
. . TRBJ1-2 TRBV5-4 CASSSGGGGANYGYTF TGTGCCAGCAGCTCTGGAGGGGGGGGCGCTAACTATGGCTACACCTTC
. TRBD2 TRBJ2-3 TRBV18 CASSGRTSGDDTQYF TGTGCCAGCTCGGGGCGGACTAGCGGAGACGATACGCAGTATTTT
few . TRBJ2-3 TRBV4-1 CASSHPTDTQYF TGCGCCAGCAGCCACCCGACAGATACGCAGTATTTT
. TRBD2 TRBJ2-7 TRBV11-2 CASSAGLAGDYEQYF TGTGCCAGCAGCGCAGGACTAGCGGGAGACTACGAGCAGTACTTC
. . TRBJ2-7 TRBV6-5 CASSYRDKYYEQYF TGTGCCAGCAGTTACCGGGACAAGTACTACGAGCAGTACTTC
. . TRBJ1-1 TRBV4-1 CASRVSGDSGMEAFF TGCGCCAGCAGGGTTTCGGGGGACTCCGGGATGGAAGCTTTCTTT
. TRBD1 TRBJ2-7 TRBV7-9 CASSFGQGRLNEQYF TGTGCCAGCAGCTTCGGACAGGGGAGGTTGAACGAGCAGTACTTC
. . TRBJ1-1 TRBV13 CASSPKRGTEAFF TGTGCCAGCAGCCCCAAGCGTGGCACTGAAGCTTTCTTT
. . TRBJ2-2 TRBV5-1 CASSLGYRDVGELFF TGCGCCAGCAGCTTGGGGTACAGGGACGTCGGGGAGCTGTTTTTT